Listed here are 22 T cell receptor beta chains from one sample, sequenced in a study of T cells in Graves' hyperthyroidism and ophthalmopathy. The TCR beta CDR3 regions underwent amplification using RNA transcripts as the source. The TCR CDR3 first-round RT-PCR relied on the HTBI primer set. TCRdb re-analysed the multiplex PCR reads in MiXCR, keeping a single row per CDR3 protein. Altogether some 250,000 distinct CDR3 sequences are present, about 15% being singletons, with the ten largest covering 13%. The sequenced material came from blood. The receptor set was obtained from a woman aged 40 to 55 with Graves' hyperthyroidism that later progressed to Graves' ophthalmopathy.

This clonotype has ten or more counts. The CDR3 nucleotides read TGTGCCTGGAGTCCGGGACTCCCAGTCCTCCACTTT. This translates into CAWSPGLPVLHF. The gene calls are TRBV30 and TRBJ1-6, with D tentatively TRBD1 (5 bases). V lost 2 bases and J lost 15, with 14 bases in between. The germline V gene has CDR1 GTSNPN and CDR2 SVGIG (reference sequence). This CDR3 contains 12 residues.

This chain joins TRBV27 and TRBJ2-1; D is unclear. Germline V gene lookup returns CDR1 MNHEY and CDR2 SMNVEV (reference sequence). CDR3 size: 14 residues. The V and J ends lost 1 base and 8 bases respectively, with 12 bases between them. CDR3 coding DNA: TGTGCCAGCAGTTTATTCCCCGGACCGCATGAGCAGTTCTTC. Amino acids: CASSLFPGPHEQFF.

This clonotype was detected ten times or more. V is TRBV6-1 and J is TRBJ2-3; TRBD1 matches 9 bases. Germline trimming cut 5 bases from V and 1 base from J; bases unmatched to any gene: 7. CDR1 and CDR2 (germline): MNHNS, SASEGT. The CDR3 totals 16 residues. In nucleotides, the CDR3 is TGTGCCAGCAGTACTGACCGGACAGGGGGCACAGATACGCAGTATTTT. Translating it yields CASSTDRTGGTDTQYF.

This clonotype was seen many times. The CDR3 reads CASSRNPGETQYF. DNA for the CDR3: TGTGCCAGCAGTCGAAACCCGGGGGAGACCCAGTACTTC. The V and J genes are TRBV7-3 and TRBJ2-5; TRBD2 is a possible D gene (5 bases). CDR3 size: 13 residues. CDR1 is SGHTA, CDR2 FQGTGA, per germline. V was pared by 6 bases and J by 5 bases, with 13 bases between.

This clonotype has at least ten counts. The CDR3 DNA sequence: TGTGCCCCCGGGGGAAGCCAGTACTTC. Protein product: CAPGGSQYF. V usage is TRBV2 and J usage is TRBJ2-5; D possibly corresponds to TRBD2 (6 bases). The length of the CDR3 is 9 residues. Trimming took 11 bases from V and 10 from J, leaving 11 bases between them. Germline lookup yields CDR1 SNHLY and CDR2 FYNNEI.

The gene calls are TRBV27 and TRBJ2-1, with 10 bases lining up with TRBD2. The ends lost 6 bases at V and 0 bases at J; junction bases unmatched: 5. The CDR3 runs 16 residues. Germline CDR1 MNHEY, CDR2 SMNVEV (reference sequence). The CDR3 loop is CASRDSSGSSYNEQFF. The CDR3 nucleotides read TGTGCCAGCAGAGATTCTAGCGGGAGCTCCTACAATGAGCAGTTCTTC.

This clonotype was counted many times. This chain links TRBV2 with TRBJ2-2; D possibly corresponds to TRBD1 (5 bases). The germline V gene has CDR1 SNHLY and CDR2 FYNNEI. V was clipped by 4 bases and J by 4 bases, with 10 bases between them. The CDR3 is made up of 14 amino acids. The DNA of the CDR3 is TGTGCCAGCAGTGTCCGCCAGGGCACCGGGGAGCTGTTTTTT. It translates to CASSVRQGTGELFF.

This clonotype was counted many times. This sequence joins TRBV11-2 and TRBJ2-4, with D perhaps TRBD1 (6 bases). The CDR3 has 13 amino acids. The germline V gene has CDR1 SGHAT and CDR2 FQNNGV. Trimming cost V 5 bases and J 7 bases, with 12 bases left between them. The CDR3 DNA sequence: TGTGCCAGCAGCACAGGGCTATTGAACATTCAGTACTTC. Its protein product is CASSTGLLNIQYF.

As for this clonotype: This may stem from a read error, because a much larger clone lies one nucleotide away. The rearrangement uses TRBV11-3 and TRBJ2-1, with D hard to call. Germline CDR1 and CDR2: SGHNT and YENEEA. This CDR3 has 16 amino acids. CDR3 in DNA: TGTGCCAGCAGCCACGTGGGGAAAACAATATACAGTGAGCAGTTCTTC. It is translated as CASSHVGKTIYSEQFF. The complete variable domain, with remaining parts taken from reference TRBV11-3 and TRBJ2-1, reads EAGVVQSPRYKIIEKKQPVAFWCNPISGHNTLYWYLQNLGQGPELLIRYENEEAVDDSQLPKDRFSAERLKGVDSTLKIQPAELGDSAVYLCASSHVGKTIYSEQFFGPGTRLTVL.

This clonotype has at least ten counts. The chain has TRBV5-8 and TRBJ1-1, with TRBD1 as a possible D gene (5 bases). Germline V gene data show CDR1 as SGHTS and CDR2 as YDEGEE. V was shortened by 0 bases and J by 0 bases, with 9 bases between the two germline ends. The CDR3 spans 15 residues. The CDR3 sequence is CASSLVGQLNTEAFF. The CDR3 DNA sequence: TGTGCCAGCAGCTTGGTTGGACAACTGAACACTGAAGCTTTCTTT.

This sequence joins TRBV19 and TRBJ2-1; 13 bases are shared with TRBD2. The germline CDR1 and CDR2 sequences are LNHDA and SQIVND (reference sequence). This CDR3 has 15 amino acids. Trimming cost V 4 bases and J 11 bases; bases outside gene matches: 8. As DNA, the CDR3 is TGTGCCAGTAGTAAAGGACTAGCGGGAGTCCCTCAGCAGTTCTTC. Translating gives CASSKGLAGVPQQFF.

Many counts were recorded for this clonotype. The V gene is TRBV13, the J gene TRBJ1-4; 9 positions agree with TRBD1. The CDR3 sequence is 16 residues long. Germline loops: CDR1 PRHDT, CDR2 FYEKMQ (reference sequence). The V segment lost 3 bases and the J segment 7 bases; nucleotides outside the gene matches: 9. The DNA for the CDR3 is TGTGCCAGCAGCTTGGACTTAGGACAGGGGAGTGAAAAACTGTTTTTT. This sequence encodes CASSLDLGQGSEKLFF.

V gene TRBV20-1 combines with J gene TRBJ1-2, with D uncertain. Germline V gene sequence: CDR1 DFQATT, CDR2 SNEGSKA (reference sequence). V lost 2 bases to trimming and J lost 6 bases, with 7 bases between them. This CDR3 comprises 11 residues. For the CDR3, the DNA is TGCAGTGCTAGAATAGATAATGGCTACACCTTC. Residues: CSARIDNGYTF.

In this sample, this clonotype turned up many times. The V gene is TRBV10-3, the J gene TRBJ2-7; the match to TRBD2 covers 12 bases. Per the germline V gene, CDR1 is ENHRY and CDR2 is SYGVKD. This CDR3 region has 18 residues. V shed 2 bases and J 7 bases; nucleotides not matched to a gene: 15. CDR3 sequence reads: CAISEGSKLAGGPGEQYF. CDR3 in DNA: TGTGCCATCAGTGAGGGTAGTAAGCTAGCGGGAGGGCCGGGGGAGCAGTACTTC.

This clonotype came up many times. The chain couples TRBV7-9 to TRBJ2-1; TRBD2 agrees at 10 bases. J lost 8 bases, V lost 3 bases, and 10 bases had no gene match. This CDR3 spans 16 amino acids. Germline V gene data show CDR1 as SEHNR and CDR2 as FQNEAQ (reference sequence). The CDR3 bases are TGTGCCAGCAGCTTCACCGGGACTAGCGTTTGGGATGAGCAGTTCTTC. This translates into CASSFTGTSVWDEQFF.

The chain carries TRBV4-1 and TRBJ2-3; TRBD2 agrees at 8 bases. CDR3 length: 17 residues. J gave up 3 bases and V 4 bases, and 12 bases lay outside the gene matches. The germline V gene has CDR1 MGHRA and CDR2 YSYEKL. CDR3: CASSPRGGTLKTDTQYF. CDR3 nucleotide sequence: TGCGCCAGCAGCCCCCGGGGGGGGACGTTGAAGACAGATACGCAGTATTTT.

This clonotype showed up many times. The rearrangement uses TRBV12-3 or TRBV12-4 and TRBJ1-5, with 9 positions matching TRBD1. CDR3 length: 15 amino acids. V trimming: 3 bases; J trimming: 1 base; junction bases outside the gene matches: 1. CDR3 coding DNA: TGTGCCAGCAGTTTGGGGACAGGGAGCAATCAGCCCCAGCATTTT. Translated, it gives CASSLGTGSNQPQHF.

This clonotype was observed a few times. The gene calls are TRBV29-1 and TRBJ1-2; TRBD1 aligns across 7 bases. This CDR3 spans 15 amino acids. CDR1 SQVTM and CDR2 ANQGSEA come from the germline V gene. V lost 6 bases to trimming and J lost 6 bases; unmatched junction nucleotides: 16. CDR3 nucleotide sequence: TGCAGCGTGACCCTCCTGGCAGGGGGAAAGGATGGCTACACCTTC. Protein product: CSVTLLAGGKDGYTF.

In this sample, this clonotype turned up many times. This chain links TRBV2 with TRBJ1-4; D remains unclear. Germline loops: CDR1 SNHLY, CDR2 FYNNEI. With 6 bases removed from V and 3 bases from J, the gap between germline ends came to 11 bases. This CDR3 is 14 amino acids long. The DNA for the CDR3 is TGTGCCAGCAGGGGAGAGACGGCTAATGAAAAACTGTTTTTT. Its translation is CASRGETANEKLFF.

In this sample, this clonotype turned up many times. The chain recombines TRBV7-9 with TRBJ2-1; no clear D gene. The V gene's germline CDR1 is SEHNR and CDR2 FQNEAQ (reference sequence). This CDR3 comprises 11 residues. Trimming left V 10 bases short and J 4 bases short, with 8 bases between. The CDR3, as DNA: TGTGCCACCGACACTTACAATGAGCAGTTCTTC. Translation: CATDTYNEQFF. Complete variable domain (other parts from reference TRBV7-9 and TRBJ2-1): DTGVSQNPRHKITKRGQNVTFRCDPISEHNRLYWYRQTLGQGPEFLTYFQNEAQLEKSRLLSDRFSAERPKGSFSTLEIQRTEQGDSAMYLCATDTYNEQFFGPGTRLTVL.

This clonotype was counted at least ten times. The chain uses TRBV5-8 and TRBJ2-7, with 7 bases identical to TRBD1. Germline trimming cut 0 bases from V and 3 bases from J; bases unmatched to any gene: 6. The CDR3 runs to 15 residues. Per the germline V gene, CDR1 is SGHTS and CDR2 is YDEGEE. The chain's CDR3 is CASSLGTGQVYEQYF. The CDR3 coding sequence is TGTGCCAGCAGCTTGGGAACAGGACAGGTCTACGAGCAGTACTTC.

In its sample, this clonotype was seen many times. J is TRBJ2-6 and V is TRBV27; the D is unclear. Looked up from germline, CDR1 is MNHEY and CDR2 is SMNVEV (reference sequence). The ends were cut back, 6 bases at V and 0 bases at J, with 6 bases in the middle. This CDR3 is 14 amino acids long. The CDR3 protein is CASRRSSGANVLTF. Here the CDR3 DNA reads TGTGCCAGCAGGCGGTCCTCTGGGGCCAACGTCCTGACTTTC.